This entry lists 2 T cell receptor beta chains sequenced from one sample in a study of blood T cell repertoires in COVID-19. Using immunoSEQ multiplex PCR, the repertoire was profiled, and TCRdb retains in-frame clones only, with some absent. Of roughly 80,000 clones in the sample, around 79% were seen once. Sequencing was carried out using peripheral blood. Receptor source: a man older than 75 with acute or convalescent COVID-19.

The chain is built from TRBV5-4 and TRBJ1-1; 8 nucleotides align to TRBD1. This CDR3 spans 13 amino acids. The ends lost 0 bases at V and 8 bases at J; junction bases unmatched: 3. The V gene's germline CDR1 is SGHNT and CDR2 YYREEE (reference sequence). CDR3 nucleotides: TGTGCCAGCAGCTTGGTTCGGACAGGGGAAGCTTTCTTT. It encodes CASSLVRTGEAFF. The whole variable domain, remainder taken from reference TRBV5-4 and TRBJ1-1, is ETGVTQSPTHLIKTRGQQVTLRCSSQSGHNTVSWYQQALGQGPQFIFQYYREEENGRGNFPPRFSGLQFPNYSSELNVNALELDDSALYLCASSLVRTGEAFFGQGTRLTVV.

This sequence joins TRBV20-1 and TRBJ1-3; TRBD1 is a possible D gene (6 bases). CDR1 and CDR2 from the germline V gene are DFQATT and SNEGSKA (reference sequence). Trimming removed 3 bases from V and 6 bases from J, with 21 bases in between. The CDR3 runs to 16 residues. The CDR3 here is CSASSHLTGSANTIYF. CDR3 bases: TGCAGTGCTAGTAGCCATCTTACAGGGAGCGCAAACACCATATATTTT.